The rows below give T cell receptor beta chains drawn from one sample of a study of blood T cell repertoires in COVID-19. The method was immunoSEQ multiplex PCR; TCRdb's version includes in-frame clones alone and lacks a portion of them. The data show about 15,000 clones, with approximately 91% seen just once and about 24% held by the top ten. The source material was peripheral blood. The receptor set was obtained from a man between 60 and 70 years old with acute or convalescent COVID-19. The CDR3 runs from the conserved cysteine through the conserved F or W. The D gene is left open where the match is weak.

j_gene	d_gene	v_gene	CDR3aa	CDR3nt
TRBJ2-1	NA	TRBV5-8	CASSFQGYEQFF	TGTGCCAGCAGCTTTCAGGGTTATGAGCAGTTCTTC
TRBJ1-6	NA	TRBV14	CASSQKGPGQFNSTIPYNSPLHF	TGTGCCAGCAGCCAAAAAGGGCCAGGGCAGTTTAATTCTACCATCCCCTATAATTCACCCCTCCACTTT
TRBJ2-7	NA	TRBV6-5	CASRAEGTYEQYF	TGTGCCAGCAGAGCGGAGGGGACCTACGAGCAGTACTTC
TRBJ1-1	NA	TRBV6-5	CASTAHTGVPEAFF	TGTGCCAGCACCGCCCACACAGGAGTTCCTGAAGCTTTCTTT
TRBJ2-1	NA	TRBV14	CASSQDSSSYNEQFF	TGTGCCAGCAGCCAAGACTCGAGCTCCTACAATGAGCAGTTCTTC
TRBJ2-7	NA	TRBV6-5	CASSYSSASAYEQYF	TGTGCCAGCAGTTACTCGTCGGCTAGCGCGTACGAGCAGTACTTC
TRBJ2-5	TRBD2	TRBV2	CASSVAGGLETQYF	TGTGCCAGCAGCGTAGCGGGGGGGCTAGAGACCCAGTACTTC
TRBJ2-5	NA	TRBV7-9	CASSLDREETQYF	TGTGCCAGCAGCTTAGACAGAGAAGAGACCCAGTACTTC
TRBJ1-1	NA	TRBV19	CASSILRENTEAFF	TGTGCCAGTAGTATATTACGGGAGAACACTGAAGCTTTCTTT
TRBJ1-1	NA	TRBV2	CASNSRPSEAFF	TGTGCCAGCAATTCCCGTCCCAGTGAAGCTTTCTTT
TRBJ1-4	NA	TRBV7-9	CASSSQGTDEKLFF	TGTGCCAGCAGCTCACAGGGAACGGATGAAAAACTGTTTTTT
TRBJ2-7	TRBD1	TRBV7-9	CASRKGQSYEQYF	TGTGCCAGCAGGAAGGGACAGTCCTACGAGCAGTACTTC
TRBJ2-5	TRBD1	TRBV19	CASSVQGAGETQYF	TGTGCCAGTAGTGTACAGGGGGCAGGGGAGACCCAGTACTTC
TRBJ2-1	NA	TRBV30	CAWNPPGTAANNEQFF	TGTGCCTGGAACCCACCCGGCACAGCGGCGAACAATGAGCAGTTCTTC
TRBJ2-1	TRBD1	TRBV4-1	CASSQPDRGPYNEQFF	TGCGCCAGCAGCCAGCCCGACAGGGGCCCCTACAATGAGCAGTTCTTC